One and the same sample provided the 5 T cell receptor beta chains below, sequenced in a study of Graves' ophthalmopathy and Graves' hyperthyroidism. The sequenced template was RNA, covering the TCR beta CDR3 region. After a first-round RT-PCR with HTBI primers, a second-round multiplex PCR was run. TCRdb processed the multiplex PCR reads anew with MiXCR; each CDR3 protein has one entry. The profile shows some 1.1 million distinct CDR3 sequences, around a third of them singletons. Specimen: peripheral blood or thyroid tissue (not recorded which). These receptors were taken from an adult man with Graves' hyperthyroidism.

The rearrangement joins TRBV19 to TRBJ1-2; TRBD1 matches 10 bases. This CDR3 is built from 13 residues. From germline, CDR1 is LNHDA and CDR2 SQIVND (reference sequence). V shed 3 bases, J shed 6 bases, and the junction held 1 base outside the gene matches. CDR3 loop: CASSIGTGDGYTF. The CDR3 DNA follows: TGTGCCAGTAGTATCGGGACAGGGGATGGCTACACCTTC.

This clonotype was seen repeatedly, ten times or more. The chain is built from TRBV7-2 and TRBJ2-7; D remains unclear. There are 15 residues in the CDR3. Trimming took off 5 bases at V and 0 bases at J, with 14 bases between the two ends. Per germline, CDR1 SGHTA and CDR2 FQGNSA. In DNA form, the CDR3 reads TGTGCCAGCAGCCCCTGGACCCGTAGCTCCTACGAGCAGTACTTC. Its protein is CASSPWTRSSYEQYF.

The CDR3 region is CASSRQGQPHEQYF. DNA of the CDR3: TGTGCCAGCAGCAGACAGGGACAACCCCACGAGCAGTACTTC. The chain carries TRBV6-2 or TRBV6-3 and TRBJ2-7; 7 bases fit TRBD1. V dropped 6 bases and J dropped 5; count of bases not matched to a gene: 10. Looked up from germline, CDR1 is MNHEY and CDR2 is SVGEGT. The CDR3 runs 14 residues.

A word on this clonotype: The junction and the germline gene differ at one end; a read error may be behind it. The chain is built from TRBV5-1 and TRBJ2-7; TRBD1 matches at 7 bases. The CDR3 is made up of 15 amino acids. Germline loops: CDR1 SGHRS, CDR2 YFSETQ. The CDR3, as DNA: TGTGCCAGCAGCCTTCGAGCCACAGGGGCCTACGAGCAGTACTTC. As protein: CASSLRATGAYEQYF.

This clonotype occurred many times. This CDR3 is CASRDDRVRATEAFF. DNA for the CDR3: TGTGCCAGCAGAGATGACAGGGTGAGGGCCACTGAAGCTTTCTTT. This chain uses TRBV2 with TRBJ1-1; TRBD1 matches at 7 bases. CDR3 length: 15 amino acids. CDR1 is SNHLY, CDR2 FYNNEI, per germline. J was trimmed by 4 bases and V by 6 bases; bases with no gene match: 11.